The following is a TCR beta chain sequence with its context. This receptor's antigen is unknown. This record belongs to a study of monozygotic twins with inflammatory bowel disease (dated by TCRdb to about 2019). Study-level background: The complete study included approximately 28 monozygotic twin pairs: 19 IBD-discordant Danish pairs and nine German pairs, of which four were IBD-concordant and five were IBD-discordant. Disease-associated traits were sought mainly through comparisons between IBD patients and their genetically identical healthy co-twins within discordant pairs. Each individual had, on average, about 151 000 unique TCRalpha sequences and 181 000 unique TCRbeta sequences available for analysis. General study outcomes and caveats: IBD patients shared fewer clonotypes with other individuals than healthy twins did, most markedly in patients showing signs of disease activity. Because patients were on differing immunosuppressive treatments, the repertoires may have picked up extra background noise and inter-individual variability. Repertoire similarity did not differ between concordant and discordant twins, possibly due to limited statistical power. No single strong signal or clonotype linked to IBD turned up in the results, so the idea that one exists was not supported. Measured by the inverse Simpson index, TCRbeta repertoire diversity was lower in IBD patients than in their healthy co-twins. The analysis was unable to tell apart different T cell subtypes.

Receptors were amplified or captured by 5' RACE. The input for every TCR library was around 3,600 ng of total RNA. For each sample, cDNA was synthesized in eight separate reactions using SMARTScribe reverse transcriptase. During cDNA synthesis, template switching was used to introduce unique molecular identifiers that contained a 6-nucleotide sample barcode. Two nested PCRs of roughly 15 and 9 cycles amplified the TCRalpha and TCRbeta cDNA, and bead purification followed each PCR. Before amplification, the cDNA was treated with uracil DNA-glycosylase and purified using the QIAquick PCR purification kit. In the second PCR, Illumina TruSeq-compatible adapters and sample-specific barcodes were added. Library quality and concentration were checked on TapeStation and Qubit, and libraries were pooled at around 5.3 ng each. The pooled libraries were sequenced with 2 x 100 bp reads and custom sequencing primers on an Illumina HiSeq2500 single-index Rapid Run. On the authors' methods: MiGEC version 1.2.6 was used for UMI-based consensus assembly to correct PCR and sequencing errors. V(D)J alignment, clonotype assembly and CDR3 extraction were performed with MiXCR version 2.1.1. To normalise gene usage, clonotype sharing and MAIT/NKT TCR abundance, the analysis used the top 1000, 10 000 and 20 000 clonotypes per sample. After downsampling to 27 000 UMIs, diversity was calculated as the inverse Simpson index using the vegan R package. Paired Mann-Whitney U tests on discordant twin pairs were used, with Benjamini-Hochberg multiple-testing correction. TCRdb reprocessed the sequencing reads and holds a single record per CDR3 protein sequence, with no DNA. TCRdb's processing, not the authors' own work, is the source of the V and J calls. The sample's own table lists around 380,000 distinct CDR3 sequences. Of the sample, 2% to 2.5% is held by the ten largest clones.

From each donor, a roughly 2.3 ml peripheral blood sample was drawn into PAXgene tubes and stored at -80 degrees C. Total RNA was isolated from whole blood with the PAXgene blood miRNA kit on an automated QIAcube, without T cell sorting. Peripheral blood from monozygotic twin pairs, either concordant or discordant for inflammatory bowel disease, underwent deep TCRalpha and TCRbeta repertoire profiling that used unique molecular barcoding. Smoking habits were recorded for all twin pairs, and each individual was classified as a current, former or never smoker. For CDR1 and CDR2, the germline V gene lists SQVTM and ANQGSEA. The CDR3 holds 16 amino acids from the cysteine to the phenylalanine. No DNA was logged.

This clonotype was obtained from a human donor with ulcerative colitis or Crohn's disease, or a healthy co-twin of an affected twin (not recorded which). The chain joins TRBV29-1 to TRBJ2-5; TCRdb reports TRBD1, a call that lacks DNA to check it against. The specimen sequenced was blood. The CDR3 sequence is CSVESAGHPYQETQYF.